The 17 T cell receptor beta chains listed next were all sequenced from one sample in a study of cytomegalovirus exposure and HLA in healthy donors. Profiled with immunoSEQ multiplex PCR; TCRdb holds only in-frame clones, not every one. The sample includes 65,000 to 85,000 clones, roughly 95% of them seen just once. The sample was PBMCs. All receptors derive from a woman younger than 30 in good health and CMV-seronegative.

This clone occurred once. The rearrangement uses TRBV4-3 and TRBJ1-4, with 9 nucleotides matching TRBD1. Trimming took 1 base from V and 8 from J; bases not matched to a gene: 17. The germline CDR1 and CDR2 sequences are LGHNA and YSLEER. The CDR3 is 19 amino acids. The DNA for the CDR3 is TGCGCCAGCAGCCAAGGCGATGCACAGGGGGCTCTGTTAGGGGAAAAACTGTTTTTT. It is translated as CASSQGDAQGALLGEKLFF.

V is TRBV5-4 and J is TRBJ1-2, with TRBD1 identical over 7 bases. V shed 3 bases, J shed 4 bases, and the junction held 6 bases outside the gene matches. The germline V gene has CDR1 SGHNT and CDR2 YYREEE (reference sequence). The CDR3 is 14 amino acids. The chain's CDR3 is CASSWGTDTYGYTF. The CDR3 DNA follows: TGTGCCAGCAGCTGGGGGACAGATACCTATGGCTACACCTTC.

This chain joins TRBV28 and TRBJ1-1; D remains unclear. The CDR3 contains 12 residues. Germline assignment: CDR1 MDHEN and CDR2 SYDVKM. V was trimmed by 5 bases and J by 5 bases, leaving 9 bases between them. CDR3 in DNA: TGTGCCAGCAGTCAATCGGGGACTGAAGCTTTCTTT. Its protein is CASSQSGTEAFF.

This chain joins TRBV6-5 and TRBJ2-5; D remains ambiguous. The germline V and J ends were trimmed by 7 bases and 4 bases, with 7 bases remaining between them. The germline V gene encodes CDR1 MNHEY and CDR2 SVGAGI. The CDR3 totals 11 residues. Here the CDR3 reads CASITGETQYF. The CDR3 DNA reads TGTGCCAGCATTACTGGAGAGACCCAGTACTTC.

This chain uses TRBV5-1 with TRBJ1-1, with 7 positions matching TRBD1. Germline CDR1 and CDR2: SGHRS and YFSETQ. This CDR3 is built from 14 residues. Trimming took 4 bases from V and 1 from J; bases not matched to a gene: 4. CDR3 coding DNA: TGCGCCAGCAGCGTACAGGGGCCGAACACTGAAGCTTTCTTT. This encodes CASSVQGPNTEAFF.

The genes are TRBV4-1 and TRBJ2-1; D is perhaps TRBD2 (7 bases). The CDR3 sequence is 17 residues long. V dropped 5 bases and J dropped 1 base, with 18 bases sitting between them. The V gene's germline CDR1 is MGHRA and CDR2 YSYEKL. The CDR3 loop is CASSYEVGGPSYNEQFF. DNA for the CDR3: TGCGCCAGCAGCTATGAGGTGGGGGGGCCGTCCTACAATGAGCAGTTCTTC.

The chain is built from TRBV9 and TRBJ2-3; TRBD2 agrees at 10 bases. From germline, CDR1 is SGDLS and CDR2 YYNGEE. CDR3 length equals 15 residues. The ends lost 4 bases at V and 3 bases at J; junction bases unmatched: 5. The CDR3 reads CASSFILAGTDTQYF. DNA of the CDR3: TGTGCCAGCAGCTTCATACTAGCGGGGACAGATACGCAGTATTTT.

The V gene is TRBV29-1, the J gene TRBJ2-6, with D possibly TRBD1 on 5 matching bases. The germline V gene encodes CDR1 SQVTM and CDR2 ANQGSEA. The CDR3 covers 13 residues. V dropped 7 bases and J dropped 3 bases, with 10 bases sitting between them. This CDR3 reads CSATGRGANVLTF. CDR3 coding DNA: TGCAGCGCCACAGGACGTGGGGCCAACGTCCTGACTTTC.

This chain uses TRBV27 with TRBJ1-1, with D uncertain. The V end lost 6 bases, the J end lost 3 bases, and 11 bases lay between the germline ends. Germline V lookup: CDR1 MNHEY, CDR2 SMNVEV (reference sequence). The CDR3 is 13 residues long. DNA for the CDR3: TGTGCCAGCAGAAGTAGCAGCTACACTGAAGCTTTCTTT. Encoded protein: CASRSSSYTEAFF.

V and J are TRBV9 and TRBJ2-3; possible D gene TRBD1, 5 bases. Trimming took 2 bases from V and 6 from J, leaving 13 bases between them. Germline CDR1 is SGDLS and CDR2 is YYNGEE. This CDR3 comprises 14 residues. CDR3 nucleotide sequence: TGTGCCAGCAGCGTCCAGGATCAGGGCGATACGCAGTATTTT. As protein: CASSVQDQGDTQYF. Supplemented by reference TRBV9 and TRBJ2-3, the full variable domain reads DSGVTQTPKHLITATGQRVTLRCSPRSGDLSVYWYQQSLDQGLQFLIQYYNGEERAKGNILERFSAQQFPDLHSELNLSSLELGDSALYFCASSVQDQGDTQYFGPGTRLTVL.

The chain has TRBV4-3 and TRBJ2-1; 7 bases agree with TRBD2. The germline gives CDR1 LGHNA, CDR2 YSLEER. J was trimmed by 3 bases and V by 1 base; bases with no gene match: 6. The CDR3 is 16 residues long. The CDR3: CASSQAGGAIYNEQFF. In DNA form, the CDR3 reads TGCGCCAGCAGCCAAGCGGGGGGAGCTATCTACAATGAGCAGTTCTTC.

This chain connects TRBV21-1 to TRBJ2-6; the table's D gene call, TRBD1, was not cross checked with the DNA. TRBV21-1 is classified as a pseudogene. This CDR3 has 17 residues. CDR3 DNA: TGTGCCAGCGCCCCCGGGACAGGCCCCTCTGGGGCCAACGTCCTGACTTTC. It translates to CASAPGTGPSGANVLTF.

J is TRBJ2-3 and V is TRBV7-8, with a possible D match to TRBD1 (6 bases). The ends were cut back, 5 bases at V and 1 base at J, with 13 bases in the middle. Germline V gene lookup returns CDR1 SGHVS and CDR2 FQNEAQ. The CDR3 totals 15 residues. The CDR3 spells CASSRQALGTDTQYF. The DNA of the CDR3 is TGTGCCAGCAGCCGACAGGCTTTGGGCACAGATACGCAGTATTTT.

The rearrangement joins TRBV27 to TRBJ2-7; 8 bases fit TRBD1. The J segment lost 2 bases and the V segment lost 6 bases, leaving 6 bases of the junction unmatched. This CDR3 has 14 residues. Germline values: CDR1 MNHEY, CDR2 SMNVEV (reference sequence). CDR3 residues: CASRAGGATYEQYF. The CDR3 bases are TGTGCCAGCAGGGCAGGGGGCGCGACCTACGAGCAGTACTTC.

CDR3: CASSPIQGASNQPQHF. The DNA of the CDR3 is TGTGCCAGCAGCCCGATACAGGGGGCCAGCAATCAGCCCCAGCATTTT. The chain joins TRBV7-9 to TRBJ1-5, with 9 bases identical to TRBD1. Per the germline V gene, CDR1 is SEHNR and CDR2 is FQNEAQ (reference sequence). The V and J ends lost 5 bases and 1 base, in that order; junction bases with no gene match: 6. This CDR3 is 16 amino acids long.

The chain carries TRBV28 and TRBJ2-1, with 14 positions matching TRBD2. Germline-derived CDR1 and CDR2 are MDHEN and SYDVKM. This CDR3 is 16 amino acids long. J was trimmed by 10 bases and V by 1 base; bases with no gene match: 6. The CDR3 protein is CASSLYRTSGRLEQFF. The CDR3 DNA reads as TGTGCCAGCAGTTTATACAGGACTAGCGGGAGGCTAGAGCAGTTCTTC. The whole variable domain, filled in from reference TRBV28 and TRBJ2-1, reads DVKVTQSSRYLVKRTGEKVFLECVQDMDHENMFWYRQDPGLGLRLIYFSYDVKMKEKGDIPEGYSVSREKKERFSLILESASTNQTSMYLCASSLYRTSGRLEQFFGPGTRLTVL.

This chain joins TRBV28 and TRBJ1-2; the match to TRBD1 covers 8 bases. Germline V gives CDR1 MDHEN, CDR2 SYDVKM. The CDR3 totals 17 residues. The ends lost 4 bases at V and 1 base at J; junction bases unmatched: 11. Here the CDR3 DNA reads TGTGCCAGCAGTTCCCCTCGGACAGGGAGGTTTAACTATGGCTACACCTTC. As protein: CASSSPRTGRFNYGYTF.